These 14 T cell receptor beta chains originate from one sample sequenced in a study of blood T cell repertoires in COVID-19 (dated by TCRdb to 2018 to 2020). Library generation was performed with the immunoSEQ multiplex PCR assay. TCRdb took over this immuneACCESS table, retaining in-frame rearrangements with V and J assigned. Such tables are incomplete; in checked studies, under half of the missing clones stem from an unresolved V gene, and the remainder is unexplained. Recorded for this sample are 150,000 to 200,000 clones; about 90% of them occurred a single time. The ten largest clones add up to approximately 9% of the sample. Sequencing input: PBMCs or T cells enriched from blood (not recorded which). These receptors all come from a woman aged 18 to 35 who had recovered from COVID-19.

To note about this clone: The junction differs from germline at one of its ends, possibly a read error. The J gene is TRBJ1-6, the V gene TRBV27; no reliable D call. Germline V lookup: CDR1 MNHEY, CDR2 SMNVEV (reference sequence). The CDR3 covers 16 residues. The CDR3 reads CASSYLRTRDNSPLHF. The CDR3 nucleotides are TGTGCCAGCAGTTACCTCCGGACGAGGGATAATTCGCCCCTCCACTTT.

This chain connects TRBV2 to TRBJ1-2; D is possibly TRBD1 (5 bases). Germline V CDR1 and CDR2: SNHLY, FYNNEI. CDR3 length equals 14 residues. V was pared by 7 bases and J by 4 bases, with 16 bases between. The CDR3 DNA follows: TGTGCCAGCACTGGACAAACGGTGGTCTATGGCTACACCTTC. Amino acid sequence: CASTGQTVVYGYTF. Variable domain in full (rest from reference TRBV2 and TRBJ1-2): EPEVTQTPSHQVTQMGQEVILRCVPISNHLYFYWYRQILGQKVEFLVSFYNNEISEKSEIFDDQFSVERPDGSNFTLKIRSTKLEDSAMYFCASTGQTVVYGYTFGSGTRLTVV.

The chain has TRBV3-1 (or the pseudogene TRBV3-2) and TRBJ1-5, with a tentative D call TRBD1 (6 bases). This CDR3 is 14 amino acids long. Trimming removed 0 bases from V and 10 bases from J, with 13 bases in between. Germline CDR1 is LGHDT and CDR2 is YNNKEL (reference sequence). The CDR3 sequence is CASSQDRGSLPQHF. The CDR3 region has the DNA TGTGCCAGCAGCCAAGACAGGGGTTCCCTCCCCCAGCATTTT.

The DNA for the CDR3 is TGTGCCAGCAGCAGAGGGGACAGGGGCGAAGCTTTCTTT. Protein product: CASSRGDRGEAFF. The chain joins TRBV5-4 to TRBJ1-1; 10 bases are shared with TRBD1. The CDR3 has 13 amino acids. The ends lost 4 bases at V and 8 bases at J; junction bases unmatched: 5. Germline V CDR1 and CDR2: SGHNT, YYREEE (reference sequence).

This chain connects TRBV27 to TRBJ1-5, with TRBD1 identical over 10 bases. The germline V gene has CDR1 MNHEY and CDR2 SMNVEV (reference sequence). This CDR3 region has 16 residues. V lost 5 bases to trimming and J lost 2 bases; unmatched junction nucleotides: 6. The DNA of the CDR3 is TGTGCCAGCAGTCCCGGGACAGGGGTGGGCAATCAGCCCCAGCATTTT. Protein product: CASSPGTGVGNQPQHF.

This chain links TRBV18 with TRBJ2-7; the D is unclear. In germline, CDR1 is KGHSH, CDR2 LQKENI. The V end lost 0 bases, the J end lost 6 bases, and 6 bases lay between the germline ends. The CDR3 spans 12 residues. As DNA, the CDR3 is TGTGCCAGCTCACCACCCTCGGGCGAGCAGTACTTC. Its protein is CASSPPSGEQYF.

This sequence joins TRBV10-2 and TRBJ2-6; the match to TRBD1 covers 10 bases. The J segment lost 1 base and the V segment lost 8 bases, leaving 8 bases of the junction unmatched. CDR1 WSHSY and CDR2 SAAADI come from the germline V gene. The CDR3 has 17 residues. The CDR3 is CASGDRGTGSGANVLTF. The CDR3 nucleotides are TGCGCCAGCGGGGACAGGGGAACAGGGTCTGGGGCCAACGTCCTGACTTTC.

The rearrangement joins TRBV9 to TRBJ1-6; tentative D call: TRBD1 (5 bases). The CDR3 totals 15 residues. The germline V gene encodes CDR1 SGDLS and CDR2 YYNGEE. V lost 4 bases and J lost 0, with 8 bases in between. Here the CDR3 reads CASSPGGSYNSPLHF. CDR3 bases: TGTGCCAGCAGCCCCGGGGGCTCCTATAATTCACCCCTCCACTTT.

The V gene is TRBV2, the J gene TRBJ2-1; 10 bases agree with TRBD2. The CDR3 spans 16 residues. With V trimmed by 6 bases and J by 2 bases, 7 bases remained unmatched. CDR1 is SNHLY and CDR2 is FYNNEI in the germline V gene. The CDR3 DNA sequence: TGTGCCAGCAGAGGGACTAGCGAACCACCCTACAATGAGCAGTTCTTC. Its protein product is CASRGTSEPPYNEQFF. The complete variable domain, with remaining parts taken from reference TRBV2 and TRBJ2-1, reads EPEVTQTPSHQVTQMGQEVILRCVPISNHLYFYWYRQILGQKVEFLVSFYNNEISEKSEIFDDQFSVERPDGSNFTLKIRSTKLEDSAMYFCASRGTSEPPYNEQFFGPGTRLTVL.

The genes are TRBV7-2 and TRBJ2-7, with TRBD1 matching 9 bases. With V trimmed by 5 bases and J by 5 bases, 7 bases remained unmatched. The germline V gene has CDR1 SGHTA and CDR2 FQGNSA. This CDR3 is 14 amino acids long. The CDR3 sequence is CASSLRDRVHEQYF. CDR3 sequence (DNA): TGTGCCAGCAGCCTCCGGGACAGGGTCCACGAGCAGTACTTC.

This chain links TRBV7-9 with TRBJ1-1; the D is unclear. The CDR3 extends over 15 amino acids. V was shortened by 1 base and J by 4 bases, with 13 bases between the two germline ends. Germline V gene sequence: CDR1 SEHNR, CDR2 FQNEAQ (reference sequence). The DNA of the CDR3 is TGTGCCAGCAGCTTAGGCAACGGAGTTCTCACTGAAGCTTTCTTT. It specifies CASSLGNGVLTEAFF. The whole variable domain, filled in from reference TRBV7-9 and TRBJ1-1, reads DTGVSQNPRHKITKRGQNVTFRCDPISEHNRLYWYRQTLGQGPEFLTYFQNEAQLEKSRLLSDRFSAERPKGSFSTLEIQRTEQGDSAMYLCASSLGNGVLTEAFFGQGTRLTVV.

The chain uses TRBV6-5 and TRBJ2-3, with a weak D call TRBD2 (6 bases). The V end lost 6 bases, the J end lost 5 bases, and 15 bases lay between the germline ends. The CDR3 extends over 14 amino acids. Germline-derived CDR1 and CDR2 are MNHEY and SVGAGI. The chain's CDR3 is CASRGGIRGDTQYF. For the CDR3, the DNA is TGTGCCAGCAGGGGAGGTATACGGGGAGATACGCAGTATTTT.

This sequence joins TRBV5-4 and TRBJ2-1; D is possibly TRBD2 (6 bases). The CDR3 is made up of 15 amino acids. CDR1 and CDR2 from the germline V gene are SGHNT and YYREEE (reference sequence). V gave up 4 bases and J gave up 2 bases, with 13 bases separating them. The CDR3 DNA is TGTGCCAGCAGCCCGACTAGGCAGCCCTACAATGAGCAGTTCTTC. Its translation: CASSPTRQPYNEQFF.

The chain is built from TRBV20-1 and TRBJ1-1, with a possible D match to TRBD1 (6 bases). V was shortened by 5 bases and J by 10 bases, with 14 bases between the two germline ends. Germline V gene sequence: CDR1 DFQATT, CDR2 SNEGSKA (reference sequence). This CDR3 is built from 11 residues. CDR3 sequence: CSAGGPMGAFF. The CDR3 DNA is TGCAGTGCTGGGGGCCCTATGGGAGCTTTCTTT.